The 21 T cell receptor beta chains below were found in one sample sequenced in a study of T-cell reconstitution after alpha-beta-depleted transplantation in children. Unique molecular identifiers were used to barcode this TCRbeta library. A single record per CDR3 protein comes from TCRdb applying MiXCR to the PCR reads. The sample comprises about 440,000 distinct CDR3 sequences, around 46% of which are singletons, and 27% rests with the top ten. This specimen was PBMCs, taken before TCRalphabeta/CD19-depleted stem cell transplant. These receptors originate from a girl aged 2 to 9 with aplastic anemia, due to receive a stem cell transplant.

The DNA for the CDR3 is TGTGCCAGCAGCTTGAGGGCAGGGCCGCCTAAAAACATTCAGTACTTC. Its translation is CASSLRAGPPKNIQYF. This rearrangement joins TRBV5-5 to TRBJ2-4, with D possibly TRBD1 on 5 matching bases. CDR1 is SGHKS and CDR2 is YYEKEE in the germline V gene (reference sequence). This CDR3 has 16 amino acids. Trimming pared 1 base from V and 4 bases from J, leaving 15 bases between.

There are a few counts of this clonotype. This chain joins TRBV5-5 and TRBJ2-6; TRBD1 agrees at 9 bases. V shed 6 bases and J 0 bases; nucleotides not matched to a gene: 10. Per germline, CDR1 SGHKS and CDR2 YYEKEE (reference sequence). This CDR3 contains 18 residues. DNA of the CDR3: TGTGCCAGCACCCCAAGGACAGGGGCCACCTCTGGGGCCAACGTCCTGACTTTC. Its translation: CASTPRTGATSGANVLTF.

This chain links TRBV10-1 with TRBJ2-1, with D perhaps TRBD2 (6 bases). CDR3 size: 18 residues. Trimming shortened V by 2 bases and J by 0 bases, and 17 bases separated the two germline ends. Germline V gene data show CDR1 as WNHNN and CDR2 as SYGVQD (reference sequence). CDR3 in DNA: TGCGCCAGCAGTGAGAAAGCGGGCCCCACCAGCTCCTACAATGAGCAGTTCTTC. Translating gives CASSEKAGPTSSYNEQFF.

With respect to this clonotype: Since a much larger clone is just one base distant, this may be a read error. The chain links TRBV5-1 to TRBJ2-3; D is uncertain. Gene TRBJ1-5 matches the end of the DNA better, so the J call may be wrong. This CDR3 is 12 amino acids long. CDR1 and CDR2 (germline): SGHRS, YFSETQ. CDR3 protein: CASSLSRDTQHF. The DNA of the CDR3 is TGCGCCAGCAGCTTGTCTCGAGATACGCAGCATTTT.

The chain has TRBV20-1 and TRBJ2-1; tentatively, D is TRBD1 (5 bases). Looked up from germline, CDR1 is DFQATT and CDR2 is SNEGSKA (reference sequence). V dropped 6 bases and J dropped 0 bases, with 15 bases sitting between them. The CDR3 contains 15 residues. The CDR3 DNA reads as TGCAGTGCACCCGGTGGGGCGAGCTCCTACAATGAGCAGTTCTTC. It specifies CSAPGGASSYNEQFF.

The sample holds a few counts of this clonotype. This rearrangement joins TRBV5-1 to TRBJ2-7, with 9 bases identical to TRBD1. The CDR3 consists of 14 residues. Germline-derived CDR1 and CDR2 are SGHRS and YFSETQ. The V and J ends lost 5 bases and 2 bases, in that order; junction bases with no gene match: 5. DNA of the CDR3: TGCGCCAGCAGGGGACAGGGAAGTCCCTACGAGCAGTACTTC. It codes for CASRGQGSPYEQYF.

This clonotype has at least ten counts. The chain recombines TRBV3-1 with TRBJ2-2; TRBD2 agrees at 8 bases. Germline V gene data show CDR1 as LGHDT and CDR2 as YNNKEL (reference sequence). There are 15 residues in the CDR3. V gave up 1 base and J gave up 4 bases; unmatched junction bases: 2. This chain's CDR3 is CASSQGTSGTGELFF. The CDR3 bases are TGTGCCAGCAGCCAAGGAACTAGCGGCACCGGGGAGCTGTTTTTT.

This chain connects TRBV25-1 to TRBJ1-1; possible D gene TRBD1, 5 bases. Germline V lookup: CDR1 MGHDK, CDR2 SYGVNS. V gave up 6 bases and J gave up 7 bases, with 9 bases separating them. This CDR3 contains 11 residues. For the CDR3, the DNA is TGTGCCAGCAGGAGGGGTTATGAAGCTTTCTTT. Residues: CASRRGYEAFF.

V gene TRBV20-1 combines with J gene TRBJ2-1, with D tentatively TRBD1 (6 bases). The CDR3 is made up of 14 amino acids. V was clipped by 3 bases and J by 3 bases, with 12 bases between them. The germline V gene has CDR1 DFQATT and CDR2 SNEGSKA (reference sequence). As DNA, the CDR3 is TGCAGTGCTAGTGCAGGGGACCTCTACAATGAGCAGTTCTTC. Encoded protein: CSASAGDLYNEQFF.

This clonotype was seen repeatedly, ten times or more. The chain recombines TRBV7-9 with TRBJ2-5; the D gene is possibly TRBD1 (6 bases). The CDR3 is made up of 13 amino acids. V lost 5 bases to trimming and J lost 1 base, with 8 bases between them. The germline V gene has CDR1 SEHNR and CDR2 FQNEAQ (reference sequence). CDR3 in amino acids: CASSPDSQETQYF. For the CDR3, the DNA is TGTGCCAGCAGCCCGGACAGCCAAGAGACCCAGTACTTC.

The chain uses TRBV27 and TRBJ2-1; D remains unclear. This CDR3 has 12 residues. The ends were cut back, 4 bases at V and 9 bases at J, with 10 bases in the middle. The germline V gene encodes CDR1 MNHEY and CDR2 SMNVEV (reference sequence). The CDR3 spells CASSSHKGEQFF. CDR3 bases: TGTGCCAGCAGTTCACACAAGGGTGAGCAGTTCTTC.

The gene calls are TRBV6-1 and TRBJ2-2; TRBD1 aligns across 7 bases. V was pared by 6 bases and J by 2 bases, with 15 bases of the junction left unmatched. The CDR3 is made up of 18 amino acids. CDR1 MNHNS and CDR2 SASEGT come from the germline V gene. The CDR3 DNA sequence: TGTGCCAGCAGAACCGGCGCTGTGGGACAGCTCAACACCGGGGAGCTGTTTTTT. This codes for CASRTGAVGQLNTGELFF.

This clonotype was observed many times. CDR3 residues: CSARAIGQRRVTIYEQYF. As DNA, the CDR3 is TGCAGTGCTAGAGCCATAGGACAGCGACGAGTAACTATCTACGAGCAGTACTTC. The chain combines TRBV20-1 with TRBJ2-7, with D perhaps TRBD1 (6 bases). The germline V gene encodes CDR1 DFQATT and CDR2 SNEGSKA (reference sequence). V was pared by 1 base and J by 3 bases, with 25 bases between. This CDR3 has 18 residues.

This clonotype occurred many times. The gene calls are TRBV5-1 and TRBJ2-3; no reliable D call. The length of the CDR3 is 15 residues. CDR1 SGHRS and CDR2 YFSETQ come from the germline V gene. The germline V and J ends were trimmed by 5 bases and 0 bases, with 13 bases remaining between them. The CDR3 region is CASSVGDVSTDTQYF. CDR3 nucleotide sequence: TGCGCCAGCAGTGTTGGAGACGTTAGCACAGATACGCAGTATTTT.

This clonotype showed up just a few times. The chain couples TRBV19 to TRBJ2-7; the match to TRBD2 covers 8 bases. The length of the CDR3 is 14 residues. J was trimmed by 3 bases and V by 3 bases; bases with no gene match: 4. Germline CDR1 LNHDA, CDR2 SQIVND (reference sequence). CDR3 sequence: CASSMGLEGYEQYF. CDR3 bases: TGTGCCAGTAGTATGGGACTAGAGGGCTACGAGCAGTACTTC.

This clonotype showed up many times. The chain links TRBV4-3 to TRBJ2-1; the D is unclear. This CDR3 is 13 amino acids long. Germline CDR1 reads LGHNA; CDR2 reads YSLEER. The V and J ends lost 0 bases and 10 bases respectively, with 10 bases between them. CDR3 amino acids: CASSQDIGREQFF. Here the CDR3 DNA reads TGCGCCAGCAGCCAAGATATCGGCCGGGAGCAGTTCTTC.

Concerning this clonotype: A much larger clone differs from this one at a single base, so this may be a read error. The CDR3 DNA sequence: TGTGCCGGCAGCTTAGGGCCAGGACTAGTGAAGACCCAGTACTTC. Encoded protein: CAGSLGPGLVKTQYF. The genes are TRBV7-2 and TRBJ2-5; TRBD2 matches 7 bases. The CDR3 length is 15 residues. CDR1 and CDR2 from the germline V gene are SGHTA and FQGNSA.

This clonotype was detected only a few times. The chain couples TRBV7-2 to TRBJ2-7, with TRBD2 matching over 11 bases. The CDR3 has 15 amino acids. The trim removed 5 bases at V and 6 bases at J, leaving 9 bases unmatched. Looked up from germline, CDR1 is SGHTA and CDR2 is FQGNSA. CDR3 in DNA: TGTGCCAGCAGCCCGTTACTAGCGGGAGCGCCCGAGCAGTACTTC. Encoded protein: CASSPLLAGAPEQYF.

For the CDR3, the DNA is TGCAGTGCTAGTCGCTGGGACACCGGGGAGCTGTTTTTT. It yields the protein CSASRWDTGELFF. The gene calls are TRBV20-1 and TRBJ2-2; no definite D call. Between the trimmed V and J ends, which lost 3 bases and 3 bases, there was a span of 8 bases. The length of the CDR3 is 13 residues. CDR1 is DFQATT and CDR2 is SNEGSKA in the germline V gene (reference sequence).

The V and J genes are TRBV29-1 and TRBJ2-3, with TRBD2 matching 7 bases. The J segment lost 0 bases and the V segment lost 4 bases, leaving 10 bases of the junction unmatched. This CDR3 is built from 16 residues. The germline gives CDR1 SQVTM, CDR2 ANQGSEA. The CDR3 region is CSVGRRSGASTDTQYF. In DNA, the CDR3 is TGCAGCGTTGGGCGAAGGAGCGGGGCAAGCACAGATACGCAGTATTTT.

This clonotype was found a few times. The chain combines TRBV27 with TRBJ1-5; D is perhaps TRBD1 (5 bases). Germline V lookup: CDR1 MNHEY, CDR2 SMNVEV (reference sequence). The V gene lost 5 bases and the J gene lost 0 bases, with 23 bases spanning the gap. This CDR3 is built from 19 residues. The CDR3 is CASSPTTFRADYSNQPQHF. CDR3 bases: TGTGCCAGCAGTCCTACCACTTTCAGGGCGGATTATAGCAATCAGCCCCAGCATTTT.